A single sample is the source of the 9 T cell receptor beta chains below, sequenced in a study of T cell clones after liver transplantation. Profiling relied on immunoSEQ multiplex PCR, and the TCRdb table lists in-frame clones only, not all of them. The table includes around 26,000 clones, around 63% detected once. This specimen consisted of CD4+ T cells from blood, obtained before liver transplant. The receptor set was obtained from a human donor who received a liver transplant.

The chain recombines TRBV6-6 with TRBJ1-5; 9 bases fit TRBD1. V lost 5 bases, J lost 0 bases, and 2 bases stayed unmatched. There are 15 residues in the CDR3. CDR1 MNHNY and CDR2 SVGAGI come from the germline V gene (reference sequence). This chain's CDR3 is CASSDRGYSNQPQHF. DNA for the CDR3: TGTGCCAGCAGTGACAGGGGGTATAGCAATCAGCCCCAGCATTTT.

This clone turned up a few times. This rearrangement joins TRBV6-1 to TRBJ2-7; 7 bases agree with TRBD1. Germline V CDR1 and CDR2: MNHNS, SASEGT. Germline trimming cut 4 bases from V and 7 bases from J; bases unmatched to any gene: 10. The CDR3 length is 14 residues. The CDR3 here is CASSATGTLVEQYF. The DNA for the CDR3 is TGTGCCAGCAGTGCGACAGGGACCCTAGTGGAGCAGTACTTC.

The chain is built from TRBV4-3 and TRBJ2-2; D is undetermined. This CDR3 spans 13 amino acids. The V and J ends lost 1 base and 5 bases respectively, with 5 bases between them. The germline V gene has CDR1 LGHNA and CDR2 YSLEER. The CDR3 reads CASSQVVTGELFF. Here the CDR3 DNA reads TGCGCCAGCAGCCAAGTAGTTACCGGGGAGCTGTTTTTT.

The genes are TRBV5-1 and TRBJ2-5, with a weak D call TRBD2 (7 bases). Germline V gene data show CDR1 as SGHRS and CDR2 as YFSETQ. This CDR3 is 16 amino acids long. V was trimmed by 7 bases and J by 5 bases, leaving 24 bases between them. The CDR3 spells CASAPSPGGLGETQYF. The CDR3 coding sequence is TGCGCCAGCGCCCCATCCCCGGGGGGCCTGGGGGAGACCCAGTACTTC.

The chain carries TRBV11-2 and TRBJ2-4, with TRBD2 identical over 7 bases. The CDR3 extends over 17 amino acids. Germline V lookup: CDR1 SGHAT, CDR2 FQNNGV. V lost 5 bases, J lost 1 base, and 11 bases stayed unmatched. The CDR3 is CASSPRGGSGAKNIQYF. As DNA, the CDR3 is TGTGCCAGCAGCCCGCGGGGCGGGAGTGGGGCCAAAAACATTCAGTACTTC.

J is TRBJ1-1 and V is TRBV5-4; 8 bases are a match to TRBD1. With 4 bases clipped from V and 1 base from J, the junction kept 12 bases outside the gene matches. The CDR3 extends over 17 amino acids. Germline CDR1 and CDR2: SGHNT and YYREEE (reference sequence). The chain's CDR3 is CASSPPYLTGANTEAFF. CDR3 DNA sequence: TGTGCCAGCAGCCCCCCCTACCTGACAGGGGCGAACACTGAAGCTTTCTTT.

This clone was counted only a few times. The V and J genes are TRBV7-2 and TRBJ2-2, with 7 bases lining up with TRBD2. CDR1 and CDR2 from the germline V gene are SGHTA and FQGNSA. J gave up 0 bases and V 1 base, and 8 bases lay outside the gene matches. The CDR3 spans 18 residues. CDR3 protein: CASSLGVSAGANTGELFF. CDR3 DNA: TGTGCCAGCAGCTTAGGGGTTTCGGCGGGGGCGAACACCGGGGAGCTGTTTTTT.

V usage is TRBV5-6 and J usage is TRBJ1-1, with a weak D call TRBD1 (5 bases). Trimming pared 3 bases from V and 4 bases from J, leaving 25 bases between. CDR1 is SGHDT and CDR2 is YYEEEE in the germline V gene. The CDR3 consists of 18 residues. Written as DNA, the CDR3 is TGTGCCAGCAGCTCGCTTGTGTCGGAAGGGGTTTGGAGCACTGAAGCTTTCTTT. Amino acid sequence: CASSSLVSEGVWSTEAFF.

This CDR3 reads CASSPGSTSYEQYF. CDR3 coding DNA: TGTGCCAGCAGCCCAGGGAGCACCTCCTACGAGCAGTACTTC. The chain couples TRBV7-9 to TRBJ2-7; D is tentatively TRBD1 or TRBD2 (5 bases each). The ends were cut back, 5 bases at V and 0 bases at J, with 11 bases in the middle. CDR3 size: 14 residues. From germline, CDR1 is SEHNR and CDR2 FQNEAQ (reference sequence).